This T cell receptor beta chain was recorded in a study of shared clonotypes between healthy human individuals. Sequenced by immunoSEQ multiplex PCR; TCRdb stores in-frame clones only, minus some. The sample comprises about 2.5 million clones, just under 95% of which are singletons, and approximately 0.4% rests with the top ten. About this clone itself: Its antigen is unknown.

Study outcomes and limitations: An expected dependence of interdonor clonotype sharing on sequencing depth was noted.

Germline V gene data show CDR1 as MNHNY and CDR2 as SVGAGI (reference sequence). Trimming pared 6 bases from V and 4 bases from J, leaving 15 bases between. The CDR3 loop spans 14 amino acids. The sample comprised naive CD4+ T cells from PBMCs. Indicated subset: CD45RA+ positively selected. The chain carries TRBV6-6 and TRBJ1-2, with a weak D call TRBD1 (5 bases). This TCR derives from a man younger than 35 in good health. Some clones in this sample may be carry-over from other donors' samples. The CDR3 protein is CASRSRGVGYGYTF. CDR3 nucleotide sequence: TGTGCCAGCAGAAGTAGGGGCGTTGGCTATGGCTACACCTTC.